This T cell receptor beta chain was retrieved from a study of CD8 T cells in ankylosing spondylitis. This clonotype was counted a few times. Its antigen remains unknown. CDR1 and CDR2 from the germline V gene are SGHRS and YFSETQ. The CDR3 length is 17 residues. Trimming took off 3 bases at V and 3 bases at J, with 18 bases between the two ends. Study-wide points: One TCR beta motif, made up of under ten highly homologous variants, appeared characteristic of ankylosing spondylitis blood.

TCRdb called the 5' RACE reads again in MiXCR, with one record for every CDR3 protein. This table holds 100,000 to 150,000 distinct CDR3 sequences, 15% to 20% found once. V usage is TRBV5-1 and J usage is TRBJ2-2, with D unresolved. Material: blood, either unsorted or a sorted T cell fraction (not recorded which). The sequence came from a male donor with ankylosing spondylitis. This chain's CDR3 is CASSSPAHQGDTGELFF. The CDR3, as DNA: TGCGCCAGCAGCTCCCCCGCCCACCAAGGAGACACCGGGGAGCTGTTTTTT.